A single sample is the source of the 20 T cell receptor beta chains below, sequenced in a study of T cell responses to AZD1222 COVID-19 vaccine. The repertoire was sequenced with immunoSEQ multiplex PCR; TCRdb's copy has only in-frame clones and lacks some. The sample records roughly 200,000 clones, approximately 95% being singletons. Specimen: peripheral blood, collected 28 days after the second dose of the MenACWY control vaccine. The receptors originated from an adult who received the MenACWY meningococcal vaccine as a control.

The genes are TRBV7-2 and TRBJ2-1; TRBD2 is a possible D gene (6 bases). V was pared by 3 bases and J by 2 bases, with 8 bases between. Per the germline V gene, CDR1 is SGHTA and CDR2 is FQGNSA. The CDR3 length is 14 residues. CDR3 sequence (DNA): TGTGCCAGCAGCTTCGGCGGGGCCTACAATGAGCAGTTCTTC. It specifies CASSFGGAYNEQFF.

The chain employs TRBV6-5 and TRBJ1-1, with a tentative D call TRBD1 (6 bases). CDR3 length: 14 amino acids. Trimming removed 0 bases from V and 6 bases from J, with 11 bases in between. CDR1 is MNHEY, CDR2 SVGAGI, per germline. The DNA for the CDR3 is TGTGCCAGCAGTTACTCGAGGGGGGGGGCTGAAGCTTTCTTT. Protein product: CASSYSRGGAEAFF.

J is TRBJ1-3 and V is TRBV5-5; tentative D call: TRBD1 (5 bases). Germline V lookup: CDR1 SGHKS, CDR2 YYEKEE (reference sequence). This CDR3 is 15 amino acids long. Trimming removed 3 bases from V and 0 bases from J, with 10 bases in between. CDR3 amino acids: CASSSQVSSGNTIYF. The CDR3 bases are TGTGCCAGCAGCTCACAGGTCAGCTCTGGAAACACCATATATTTT. Full variable domain (rest looked up from reference TRBV5-5 and TRBJ1-3): DAGVTQSPTHLIKTRGQQVTLRCSPISGHKSVSWYQQVLGQGPQFIFQYYEKEERGRGNFPDRFSARQFPNYSSELNVNALLLGDSALYLCASSSQVSSGNTIYFGEGSWLTVV.

The V call is TRBV2, the J call TRBJ1-3; possibly TRBD1 for D (5 bases). The CDR3 totals 14 residues. CDR1 is SNHLY and CDR2 is FYNNEI in the germline V gene. Trimming stripped 6 bases from V and 0 bases from J, with 9 bases between. The CDR3 nucleotides are TGTGCCAGCAGGACAGCTCTCTCTGGAAACACCATATATTTT. As protein: CASRTALSGNTIYF.

The V gene is TRBV13, the J gene TRBJ2-7; 7 positions match TRBD2. V trimming: 5 bases; J trimming: 4 bases; junction bases outside the gene matches: 11. The CDR3 has 15 amino acids. Germline V gene data show CDR1 as PRHDT and CDR2 as FYEKMQ (reference sequence). The CDR3 region has the DNA TGTGCCAGCAGCCCCAGGAGGGACGGGGGGTACGAGCAGTACTTC. It encodes CASSPRRDGGYEQYF. Full variable domain (missing parts from reference TRBV13 and TRBJ2-7): AAGVIQSPRHLIKEKRETATLKCYPIPRHDTVYWYQQGPGQDPQFLISFYEKMQSDKGSIPDRFSAQQFSDYHSELNMSSLELGDSALYFCASSPRRDGGYEQYFGPGTRLTVT.

The genes are TRBV7-2 and TRBJ2-1; the D gene is possibly TRBD1 (5 bases). The CDR3 extends over 15 amino acids. The germline CDR1 and CDR2 sequences are SGHTA and FQGNSA. V was shortened by 2 bases and J by 9 bases, with 17 bases between the two germline ends. This CDR3 reads CASSLHKTARGEQFF. DNA of the CDR3: TGTGCCAGCAGCTTACACAAGACAGCACGCGGTGAGCAGTTCTTC. The whole variable domain, filled in from reference TRBV7-2 and TRBJ2-1, reads GAGVSQSPSNKVTEKGKDVELRCDPISGHTALYWYRQSLGQGLEFLIYFQGNSAPDKSGLPSDRFSAERTGGSVSTLTIQRTQQEDSAVYLCASSLHKTARGEQFFGPGTRLTVL.

The chain carries TRBV6-2 or TRBV6-3 and TRBJ1-2, with TRBD1 matching over 7 bases. CDR1 is MNHEY and CDR2 is SVGEGT in the germline V gene. The CDR3 runs 16 residues. The ends lost 0 bases at V and 5 bases at J; junction bases unmatched: 9. The CDR3 sequence is CASSYSSGTVDYGYTF. The CDR3 coding sequence is TGTGCCAGCAGTTACTCGTCCGGGACAGTGGATTATGGCTACACCTTC.

This chain links TRBV5-1 with TRBJ1-1; a weak D match, TRBD1 (5 bases). Germline CDR1 is SGHRS and CDR2 is YFSETQ. The CDR3 consists of 14 residues. The V and J ends lost 3 bases and 1 base respectively, with 10 bases between them. This CDR3 reads CASSSGLANTEAFF. The CDR3 DNA follows: TGCGCCAGCAGCTCGGGACTGGCGAACACTGAAGCTTTCTTT.

This clone was observed a single time. The chain combines TRBV6-1 with TRBJ1-4; D possibly corresponds to TRBD1 (5 bases). Between the trimmed V and J ends, which lost 4 bases and 6 bases, there was a span of 18 bases. The germline CDR1 and CDR2 sequences are MNHNS and SASEGT. The CDR3 length is 16 residues. The CDR3 nucleotides are TGTGCCAGCAGTGTGGGGAAACAGGTTTGGGATGAAAAACTGTTTTTT. This codes for CASSVGKQVWDEKLFF.

The rearrangement joins TRBV3-1 (or the pseudogene TRBV3-2) to TRBJ2-7, with D hard to call. Germline V gene data show CDR1 as LGHDT and CDR2 as YNNKEL (reference sequence). Trimming left V 1 base short and J 0 bases short, with 10 bases between. The CDR3 is 15 residues long. The CDR3 nucleotides read TGTGCCAGCAGCCAAGCACTACCAAGCTCCTACGAGCAGTACTTC. This encodes CASSQALPSSYEQYF.

As to this clone: One end of the junction fails to match germline, which may point to a read error. The rearrangement links TRBV9 to TRBJ2-2, with 9 bases fitting TRBD1. The CDR3 is 15 residues long. CDR1 and CDR2 (germline): SGDLS, YYNGEE. CDR3 DNA: TGTGTCAGCAGCGCCCGGGACAGGGCCACCGGGGAGCTGTTTTTT. Its protein product is CVSSARDRATGELFF.

This rearrangement joins TRBV30 to TRBJ1-2; D gene ambiguous. CDR1 is GTSNPN, CDR2 SVGIG, per germline (reference sequence). Trimming shortened V by 0 bases and J by 1 base, and 9 bases separated the two germline ends. This CDR3 region has 14 residues. CDR3 DNA: TGTGCCTGGAGTGTACGTTCGTTTAACTATGGCTACACCTTC. Protein product: CAWSVRSFNYGYTF. Full variable domain (remainder filled in from reference TRBV30 and TRBJ1-2): SQTIHQWPATLVQPVGSPLSLECTVEGTSNPNLYWYRQAAGRGLQLLFYSVGIGQISSEVPQNLSASRPQDRQFILSSKKLLLSDSGFYLCAWSVRSFNYGYTFGSGTRLTVV.

This clone was observed a few times. V gene TRBV18 combines with J gene TRBJ2-1; 10 bases match TRBD2. CDR3 length equals 18 residues. Trimming removed 4 bases from V and 0 bases from J; junction bases left unmatched: 9. Germline V gene data show CDR1 as KGHSH and CDR2 as LQKENI. CDR3 DNA: TGTGCCAGCTCACGTACTACCTCTAGCGGGAGCTCCTACAATGAGCAGTTCTTC. Residues: CASSRTTSSGSSYNEQFF.

This clone was seen a single time. The chain uses TRBV11-2 and TRBJ1-3; perhaps TRBD1 as D (5 bases). Germline CDR1 is SGHAT and CDR2 is FQNNGV. This CDR3 comprises 18 residues. V gave up 0 bases and J gave up 0 bases, with 15 bases separating them. CDR3 region: CASSLDVWGLSSGNTIYF. CDR3 DNA: TGTGCCAGCAGCTTAGATGTCTGGGGGTTGTCCTCTGGAAACACCATATATTTT.

This chain joins TRBV30 and TRBJ1-2; D perhaps matches TRBD1 (5 bases). CDR1 is GTSNPN and CDR2 is SVGIG in the germline V gene (reference sequence). V was shortened by 5 bases and J by 7 bases, with 17 bases between the two germline ends. The CDR3 runs 13 residues. The CDR3 is CAWDTSGPFGYTF. CDR3 sequence (DNA): TGTGCCTGGGACACTTCGGGACCGTTTGGCTACACCTTC.

The rearrangement joins TRBV29-1 to TRBJ2-1; 16 nucleotides agree with TRBD2. The CDR3 sequence is 18 residues long. Trimming removed 4 bases from V and 8 bases from J; junction bases left unmatched: 14. CDR1 SQVTM and CDR2 ANQGSEA come from the germline V gene. CDR3 residues: CSVAGLAGGQTPTDEQFF. DNA of the CDR3: TGCAGCGTTGCGGGACTAGCGGGGGGGCAGACACCAACTGATGAGCAGTTCTTC.

This clone has a single count. The chain carries TRBV6-5 and TRBJ1-2; D remains unclear. The germline gives CDR1 MNHEY, CDR2 SVGAGI. V lost 0 bases and J lost 2, with 10 bases in between. The CDR3 loop spans 15 amino acids. This CDR3 is CASSYSWQANYGYTF. CDR3 sequence (DNA): TGTGCCAGCAGTTACTCGTGGCAGGCAAACTATGGCTACACCTTC.

The chain links TRBV19 to TRBJ1-1; D remains ambiguous. This CDR3 is 13 amino acids long. The germline V gene encodes CDR1 LNHDA and CDR2 SQIVND (reference sequence). Trimming cost V 1 base and J 5 bases, with 8 bases left between them. CDR3 DNA: TGTGCCAGTAGTATAGCGAGGGCGACTGAAGCTTTCTTT. Translation: CASSIARATEAFF.

The V gene is TRBV2, the J gene TRBJ2-6; D gene ambiguous. Germline V lookup: CDR1 SNHLY, CDR2 FYNNEI. The CDR3 spans 13 residues. V was pared by 6 bases and J by 5 bases, with 8 bases between. CDR3 in amino acids: CASSSNRANVLTF. As DNA, the CDR3 is TGTGCCAGCAGCAGCAATAGGGCCAACGTCCTGACTTTC. Complete variable domain (other parts from reference TRBV2 and TRBJ2-6): EPEVTQTPSHQVTQMGQEVILRCVPISNHLYFYWYRQILGQKVEFLVSFYNNEISEKSEIFDDQFSVERPDGSNFTLKIRSTKLEDSAMYFCASSSNRANVLTFGAGSRLTVL.

V gene TRBV5-4 combines with J gene TRBJ2-3; no definite D call. Trimming removed 0 bases at V and 5 bases at J, with 10 bases between. Germline V gives CDR1 SGHNT, CDR2 YYREEE (reference sequence). The CDR3 has 14 amino acids. CDR3 sequence: CASSLETPLDTQYF. The CDR3 DNA sequence: TGTGCCAGCAGCTTGGAGACCCCCCTAGATACGCAGTATTTT.